The clone carrying this T cell receptor beta chain was seen only a few times. Germline V lookup: CDR1 LNHDA, CDR2 SQIVND (reference sequence). The CDR3 length is 14 residues. The germline V and J ends were trimmed by 4 bases and 5 bases, with 12 bases remaining between them. The record originates from a study of blood T cell repertoires in COVID-19. How the authors handled the data: Using reference gene primer amplification, nucleated cell counts were estimated. Here immunoSEQ multiplex PCR was the method, and the copy in TCRdb shows in-frame clones only, minus some. Clone size and V and J calls were adopted from that table, with D and trimming inferred from the DNA. The sample yields about 180,000 clones, about 90% seen once. This study enrolled people aged about 18 to 90 from about two dozen US geographic areas. Cohort placement rested on clinical history that participants reported themselves.

The V and J genes are TRBV19 and TRBJ1-5; the D gene is possibly TRBD1 (5 bases). Source material: PBMCs or T cells enriched from blood (not recorded which). The clonotype was recovered from a human donor with acute COVID-19. The donor label of this sample is uncertain. The CDR3 loop reads CASSRGRGDQPQHF. CDR3 DNA sequence: TGTGCCAGTAGTAGGGGGAGGGGAGATCAGCCCCAGCATTTT.